One and the same sample provided the 29 T cell receptor beta chains below, sequenced in a study of CD8 T cells in ankylosing spondylitis. Broader study findings: It appeared that ankylosing spondylitis blood was characterized by a TCR beta motif of eight highly homologous variants.

TCRdb analysed the 5' RACE reads with MiXCR anew, one entry per CDR3 protein. The repertoire has some 700,000 distinct CDR3 sequences, around 19% of them found once; the top ten carry around 19%. Antigens for these TCRs are unknown. The sequenced sample consisted of blood, either unsorted or a sorted T cell fraction (not recorded which). Source of these receptors: a male donor with ankylosing spondylitis.

This clonotype was observed a few times. The chain combines TRBV5-1 with TRBJ2-7; D is uncertain. This CDR3 region has 15 residues. V was clipped by 0 bases and J by 5 bases, with 15 bases between them. Germline CDR1 and CDR2: SGHRS and YFSETQ. The CDR3 DNA sequence: TGCGCCAGCAGCTTGGACACGGCGGAAGAAGACGAGCAGTACTTC. Encoded protein: CASSLDTAEEDEQYF.

The chain carries TRBV24-1 and TRBJ2-1; D gene ambiguous. This CDR3 is 17 amino acids long. Germline V gives CDR1 KGHDR, CDR2 SFDVKD. Trimming left V 4 bases short and J 2 bases short, with 17 bases between. CDR3 nucleotide sequence: TGTGCCACCAGTGACTCCCTCGGCTCGGGCCCCTACAATGAGCAGTTCTTC. This translates into CATSDSLGSGPYNEQFF.

CDR3 nucleotide sequence: TGTGCCAGCAGCCCCTCTCGGGATATGGTTGAACAAGAGACCCAGTACTTC. Its protein product is CASSPSRDMVEQETQYF. V gene TRBV27 combines with J gene TRBJ2-5, with a weak D call TRBD2 (5 bases). Germline-derived CDR1 and CDR2 are MNHEY and SMNVEV (reference sequence). The V gene lost 6 bases and the J gene lost 2 bases, with 22 bases spanning the gap. This CDR3 region has 17 residues.

This clonotype was seen a handful of times. This chain links TRBV4-1 with TRBJ2-5, with 9 bases aligning to TRBD2. This CDR3 has 16 residues. Trimming removed 0 bases from V and 5 bases from J; junction bases left unmatched: 7. CDR1 and CDR2 (germline): MGHRA, YSYEKL. The CDR3 is CASSQDPGLAIETQYF. For the CDR3, the DNA is TGCGCCAGCAGCCAAGACCCCGGACTAGCGATCGAGACCCAGTACTTC.

This clonotype was detected only a few times. The chain employs TRBV6-2 or TRBV6-3 and TRBJ1-2, with 10 bases lining up with TRBD1. Germline V gene data show CDR1 as MNHEY and CDR2 as SVGEGT. V lost 6 bases and J lost 4; bases outside the gene matches: 14. The CDR3 is 17 amino acids. Here the CDR3 DNA reads TGTGCCAGCAGCCAAGATTACCGGGACAGGGGTGTCTATGGCTACACCTTC. As protein: CASSQDYRDRGVYGYTF.

This clonotype was recorded a few times. V usage is TRBV4-2 and J usage is TRBJ2-1; 10 nucleotides agree with TRBD2. This CDR3 is 18 amino acids long. Trimming took 0 bases from V and 4 from J; bases not matched to a gene: 9. The germline gives CDR1 LGHNA, CDR2 YNFKEQ. CDR3 amino acids: CASSQEYRQAGGYNEQFF. In DNA form, the CDR3 reads TGTGCCAGCAGCCAAGAATACCGTCAAGCGGGAGGGTACAATGAGCAGTTCTTC.

This chain joins TRBV20-1 and TRBJ1-1, with D perhaps matching TRBD1 (6 bases). Germline V CDR1 and CDR2: DFQATT, SNEGSKA (reference sequence). V was clipped by 1 base and J by 0 bases, with 15 bases between them. This CDR3 contains 16 residues. CDR3 amino acids: CSARVGGRTMNTEAFF. DNA for the CDR3: TGCAGTGCTAGAGTTGGGGGCCGTACTATGAACACTGAAGCTTTCTTT.

The V gene is TRBV20-1, the J gene TRBJ2-5, with D perhaps TRBD2 (6 bases). The CDR3 is 12 residues long. Trimming took off 3 bases at V and 4 bases at J, with 9 bases between the two ends. Per germline, CDR1 DFQATT and CDR2 SNEGSKA (reference sequence). DNA of the CDR3: TGCAGTGCTAGGTTGGGGGGAGAGACCCAGTACTTC. Its protein is CSARLGGETQYF.

This clonotype showed up just a few times. V gene TRBV6-1 combines with J gene TRBJ2-7; the match to TRBD2 covers 11 bases. Germline trimming cut 6 bases from V and 5 bases from J; bases unmatched to any gene: 9. Per germline, CDR1 MNHNS and CDR2 SASEGT. The length of the CDR3 is 15 residues. CDR3 sequence (DNA): TGTGCCAGCAGGGAAACTAGCGGGAGACCCAACGAGCAGTACTTC. Translation: CASRETSGRPNEQYF.

CDR3 in DNA: TGTGCCACTACCACTAGTTGGGGAAATGAGCAGTTCTTC. It codes for CATTTSWGNEQFF. The chain recombines TRBV7-2 with TRBJ2-1; D might be TRBD2 (5 bases). Germline V lookup: CDR1 SGHTA, CDR2 FQGNSA. Trimming took off 10 bases at V and 7 bases at J, with 17 bases between the two ends. The CDR3 consists of 13 residues.

Only a few counts were recorded for this clonotype. V is TRBV6-2 or TRBV6-3 and J is TRBJ1-5, with D possibly matching TRBD1 (5 bases). Germline assignment: CDR1 MNHEY and CDR2 SVGEGT. V gave up 2 bases and J gave up 6 bases, with 11 bases separating them. This CDR3 has 14 residues. The CDR3 spells CASSYVGGTQPQHF. CDR3 DNA sequence: TGTGCCAGCAGTTACGTCGGAGGGACTCAGCCCCAGCATTTT.

The chain has TRBV29-1 and TRBJ2-7, with a tentative D call TRBD1 (6 bases). Germline lookup yields CDR1 SQVTM and CDR2 ANQGSEA. Trimming removed 3 bases from V and 3 bases from J, with 12 bases in between. This CDR3 has 13 amino acids. CDR3 in amino acids: CSVDFGQNYEQYF. CDR3 bases: TGCAGCGTTGATTTCGGACAGAACTACGAGCAGTACTTC.

The V gene is TRBV4-2, the J gene TRBJ1-1, with a weak D call TRBD1 (5 bases). The CDR3 totals 14 residues. Germline V gives CDR1 LGHNA, CDR2 YNFKEQ. With 0 bases removed from V and 1 base from J, the gap between germline ends came to 6 bases. The CDR3 sequence is CASSQERGNTEAFF. CDR3 coding DNA: TGTGCCAGCAGCCAAGAGAGGGGGAACACTGAAGCTTTCTTT.

J is TRBJ1-4 and V is TRBV6-5; 8 bases are a match to TRBD1. Germline V gene sequence: CDR1 MNHEY, CDR2 SVGAGI. V shed 0 bases, J shed 8 bases, and the junction held 5 bases outside the gene matches. This CDR3 spans 15 amino acids. The CDR3 loop is CASSYSTGVGEKLFF. CDR3 DNA sequence: TGTGCCAGCAGTTACTCGACAGGGGTGGGAGAAAAACTGTTTTTT.

The chain joins TRBV5-1 to TRBJ2-1; D is possibly TRBD1 (5 bases). Trimming cost V 0 bases and J 4 bases, with 11 bases left between them. Germline V CDR1 and CDR2: SGHRS, YFSETQ. This CDR3 has 15 amino acids. The CDR3 coding sequence is TGCGCCAGCAGCTTGGAGGTGACAGCTTACAATGAGCAGTTCTTC. It yields the protein CASSLEVTAYNEQFF.

This clonotype was detected ten times or more. This chain connects TRBV29-1 to TRBJ2-7, with TRBD2 matching over 9 bases. This CDR3 spans 14 amino acids. Looked up from germline, CDR1 is SQVTM and CDR2 is ANQGSEA. V was pared by 5 bases and J by 5 bases, with 10 bases of the junction left unmatched. The CDR3 DNA follows: TGCAGCGTTTCTCTAGCGGGGAAGCTGGACGAGCAGTACTTC. It encodes CSVSLAGKLDEQYF.

The V call is TRBV27, the J call TRBJ1-4, with TRBD1 matching 7 bases. CDR3 size: 15 residues. Looked up from germline, CDR1 is MNHEY and CDR2 is SMNVEV (reference sequence). V gave up 8 bases and J gave up 3 bases; unmatched junction bases: 9. The CDR3 region has the DNA TGTGCCAGCCGACAGGGTGTGAGTCCTAATGAAAAACTGTTTTTT. Protein product: CASRQGVSPNEKLFF. Full variable domain (remainder filled in from reference TRBV27 and TRBJ1-4): EAQVTQNPRYLITVTGKKLTVTCSQNMNHEYMSWYRQDPGLGLRQIYYSMNVEVTDKGDVPEGYKVSRKEKRNFPLILESPSPNQTSLYFCASRQGVSPNEKLFFGSGTQLSVL.

This clonotype appeared a few times. The chain joins TRBV9 to TRBJ2-1; 8 bases fit TRBD2. CDR1 and CDR2 from the germline V gene are SGDLS and YYNGEE. There are 16 residues in the CDR3. V lost 3 bases, J lost 6 bases, and 11 bases stayed unmatched. CDR3 region: CASSAPGLEGSNEQFF. CDR3 bases: TGTGCCAGCAGCGCCCCGGGACTAGAGGGTTCCAATGAGCAGTTCTTC. The full variable domain, in which reference TRBV9 and TRBJ2-1 provide the parts outside the CDR3, is DSGVTQTPKHLITATGQRVTLRCSPRSGDLSVYWYQQSLDQGLQFLIQYYNGEERAKGNILERFSAQQFPDLHSELNLSSLELGDSALYFCASSAPGLEGSNEQFFGPGTRLTVL.

The chain couples TRBV7-3 to TRBJ2-7; possibly TRBD1 for D (5 bases). Germline values: CDR1 SGHTA, CDR2 FQGTGA. The CDR3 totals 13 residues. Trimming took off 3 bases at V and 4 bases at J, with 10 bases between the two ends. CDR3 sequence: CASSFYQGYEQYF. The CDR3 region has the DNA TGTGCCAGCAGCTTCTACCAGGGATACGAGCAGTACTTC.

The rearrangement uses TRBV13 and TRBJ2-3, with D perhaps assigned TRBD1 or TRBD2 (5 bases each). The CDR3 contains 15 residues. Germline CDR1 reads PRHDT; CDR2 reads FYEKMQ (reference sequence). V dropped 0 bases and J dropped 1 base, with 8 bases sitting between them. The CDR3 nucleotides are TGTGCCAGCAGCTTAGGGCAGGGACGCACAGATACGCAGTATTTT. This gives the protein CASSLGQGRTDTQYF.

This clonotype has a handful of counts. This chain connects TRBV11-2 to TRBJ2-7; 9 bases are shared with TRBD2. Trimming took 1 base from V and 0 from J; bases not matched to a gene: 10. There are 18 residues in the CDR3. Germline V lookup: CDR1 SGHAT, CDR2 FQNNGV. This chain's CDR3 is CASSLVVRTSGYSYEQYF. The CDR3 coding sequence is TGTGCCAGCAGCTTAGTTGTTCGTACTAGCGGGTACTCCTACGAGCAGTACTTC.

A few counts support this clonotype. V gene TRBV4-3 combines with J gene TRBJ2-3; no clear D gene. V was shortened by 0 bases and J by 0 bases, with 10 bases between the two germline ends. In germline, CDR1 is LGHNA, CDR2 YSLEER. The CDR3 is made up of 16 amino acids. The CDR3 spells CASSQDSVSSTDTQYF. The CDR3 region has the DNA TGCGCCAGCAGCCAAGATAGTGTCTCTAGCACAGATACGCAGTATTTT.

This clonotype was seen a few times. The rearrangement joins TRBV12-3 or TRBV12-4 to TRBJ2-6; a weak D match, TRBD1 (6 bases). This CDR3 region has 18 residues. V shed 5 bases and J shed 0 bases, with 17 bases lying between them. The CDR3 region is CASSPRQVPISGANVLTF. The CDR3, as DNA: TGTGCCAGCAGTCCGCGACAGGTTCCCATCTCTGGGGCCAACGTCCTGACTTTC.

The gene calls are TRBV18 and TRBJ2-7; D perhaps matches TRBD2 (8 bases). The CDR3 has 15 amino acids. CDR1 is KGHSH, CDR2 LQKENI, per germline. V was pared by 6 bases and J by 2 bases, with 17 bases between. This chain's CDR3 is CASSQGEAGAYEQYF. CDR3 sequence (DNA): TGTGCCAGCTCCCAGGGGGAAGCGGGGGCCTACGAGCAGTACTTC.

V gene TRBV7-9 combines with J gene TRBJ2-3, with a possible D match to TRBD2 (6 bases). CDR1 and CDR2 (germline): SEHNR, FQNEAQ (reference sequence). The CDR3 has 16 amino acids. Deletions cut 1 base from V and 0 bases from J, with 11 bases between. The CDR3 here is CASSLGSRGSTDTQYF. The DNA for the CDR3 is TGTGCCAGCAGCTTAGGGTCCCGGGGGAGCACAGATACGCAGTATTTT. Using reference TRBV7-9 and TRBJ2-3 for the parts outside the CDR3, the full variable domain is DTGVSQNPRHKITKRGQNVTFRCDPISEHNRLYWYRQTLGQGPEFLTYFQNEAQLEKSRLLSDRFSAERPKGSFSTLEIQRTEQGDSAMYLCASSLGSRGSTDTQYFGPGTRLTVL.

This clonotype was counted a few times. The chain combines TRBV9 with TRBJ2-1; D not resolved. V was cut by 0 bases and J by 0 bases, with 7 bases left in between. CDR1 and CDR2 from the germline V gene are SGDLS and YYNGEE. This CDR3 region has 15 residues. CDR3 in amino acids: CASSVGENSYNEQFF. DNA of the CDR3: TGTGCCAGCAGCGTAGGAGAGAACTCCTACAATGAGCAGTTCTTC.

This clonotype was detected only a few times. The chain carries TRBV11-2 and TRBJ2-7; 13 positions match TRBD2. J gave up 3 bases and V 3 bases, and 5 bases lay outside the gene matches. The CDR3 runs 16 residues. Germline V lookup: CDR1 SGHAT, CDR2 FQNNGV. Written as DNA, the CDR3 is TGTGCCAGCAGCTTCTTCAGACTAGCGGGGGGCTACGAGCAGTACTTC. Protein product: CASSFFRLAGGYEQYF. The whole variable domain, filled in from reference TRBV11-2 and TRBJ2-7, reads EAGVAQSPRYKIIEKRQSVAFWCNPISGHATLYWYQQILGQGPKLLIQFQNNGVVDDSQLPKDRFSAERLKGVDSTLKIQPAKLEDSAVYLCASSFFRLAGGYEQYFGPGTRLTVT.

This chain uses TRBV3-1 with TRBJ2-5; D unclear. The CDR3 loop spans 15 amino acids. Deletions cut 1 base from V and 3 bases from J, with 12 bases between. Per the germline V gene, CDR1 is LGHDT and CDR2 is YNNKEL (reference sequence). Written as DNA, the CDR3 is TGTGCCAGCAGCCAAGCCCGGGCCGCCAAAGAGACCCAGTACTTC. Translation: CASSQARAAKETQYF.

This clonotype has more than one count but fewer than ten. The chain has TRBV19 and TRBJ2-7, with TRBD2 as a possible D gene (6 bases). Germline CDR1 LNHDA, CDR2 SQIVND (reference sequence). There are 12 residues in the CDR3. Between the trimmed V and J ends, which lost 6 bases and 6 bases, there was a span of 12 bases. CDR3 DNA sequence: TGTGCCAGTAGCCCCGGTAGCGGCGAGCAGTACTTC. Residues: CASSPGSGEQYF.